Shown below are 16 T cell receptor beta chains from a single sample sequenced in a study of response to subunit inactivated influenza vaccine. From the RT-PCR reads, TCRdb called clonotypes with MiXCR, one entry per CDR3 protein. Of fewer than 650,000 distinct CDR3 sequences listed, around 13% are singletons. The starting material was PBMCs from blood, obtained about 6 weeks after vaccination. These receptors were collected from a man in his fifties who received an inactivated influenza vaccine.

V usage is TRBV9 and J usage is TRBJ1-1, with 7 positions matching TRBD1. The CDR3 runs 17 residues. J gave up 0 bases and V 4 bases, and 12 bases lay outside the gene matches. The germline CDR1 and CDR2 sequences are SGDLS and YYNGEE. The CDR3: CASSPDLGTVMNTEAFF. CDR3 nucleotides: TGTGCCAGCAGCCCGGACTTAGGGACAGTAATGAACACTGAAGCTTTCTTT.

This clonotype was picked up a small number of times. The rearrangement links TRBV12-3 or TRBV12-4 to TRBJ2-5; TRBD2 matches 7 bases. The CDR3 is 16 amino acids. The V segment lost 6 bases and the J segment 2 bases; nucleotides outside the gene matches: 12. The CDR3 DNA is TGTGCCAGCAGCCCCGGGAGCACTAGCGTGCAAGAGACCCAGTACTTC. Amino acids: CASSPGSTSVQETQYF.

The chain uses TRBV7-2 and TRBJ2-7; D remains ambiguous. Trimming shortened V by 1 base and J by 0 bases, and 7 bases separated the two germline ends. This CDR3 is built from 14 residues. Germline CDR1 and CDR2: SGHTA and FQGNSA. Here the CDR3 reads CASSLGDPSYEQYF. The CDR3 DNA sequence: TGTGCCAGCAGCTTAGGGGATCCCTCCTACGAGCAGTACTTC.

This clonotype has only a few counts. Written as DNA, the CDR3 is TGTGCCAGCAGCGTAGGCGGGGGCCGCACAGATACGCAGTATTTT. Translation: CASSVGGGRTDTQYF. The gene calls are TRBV9 and TRBJ2-3; D may be TRBD2 (7 bases). Trimming removed 0 bases at V and 1 base at J, with 9 bases between. This CDR3 has 15 residues. Looked up from germline, CDR1 is SGDLS and CDR2 is YYNGEE.

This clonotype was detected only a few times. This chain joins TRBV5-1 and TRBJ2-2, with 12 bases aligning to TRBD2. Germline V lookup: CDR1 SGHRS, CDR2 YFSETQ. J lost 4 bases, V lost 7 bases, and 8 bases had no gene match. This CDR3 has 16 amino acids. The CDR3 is CASSISTSGGTGELFF. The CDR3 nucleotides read TGCGCCAGCTCCATCTCGACTAGCGGGGGCACCGGGGAGCTGTTTTTT.

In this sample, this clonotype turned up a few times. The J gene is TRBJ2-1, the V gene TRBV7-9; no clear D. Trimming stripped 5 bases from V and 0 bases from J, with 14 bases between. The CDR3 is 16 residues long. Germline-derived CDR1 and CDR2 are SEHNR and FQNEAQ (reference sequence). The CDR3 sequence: CASSGFPASSYNEQFF. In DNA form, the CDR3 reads TGTGCCAGCAGCGGGTTCCCGGCTAGCTCCTACAATGAGCAGTTCTTC.

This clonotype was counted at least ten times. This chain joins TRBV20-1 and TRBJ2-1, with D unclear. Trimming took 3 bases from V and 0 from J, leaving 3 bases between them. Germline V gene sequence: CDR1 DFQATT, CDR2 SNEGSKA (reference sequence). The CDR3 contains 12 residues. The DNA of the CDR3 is TGCAGTGCTAGGCCCTCCTACAATGAGCAGTTCTTC. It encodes CSARPSYNEQFF.

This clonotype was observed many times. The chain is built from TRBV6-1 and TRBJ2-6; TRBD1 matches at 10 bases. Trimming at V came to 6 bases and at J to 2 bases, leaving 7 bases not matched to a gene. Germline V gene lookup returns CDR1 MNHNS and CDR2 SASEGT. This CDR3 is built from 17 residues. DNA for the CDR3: TGTGCCAGCAGCGCGACAGGGGGCTTTACTGGGGCCAACGTCCTGACTTTC. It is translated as CASSATGGFTGANVLTF.

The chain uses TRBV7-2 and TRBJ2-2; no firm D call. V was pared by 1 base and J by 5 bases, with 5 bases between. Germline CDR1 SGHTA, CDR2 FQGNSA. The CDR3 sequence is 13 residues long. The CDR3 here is CASSLVLTGELFF. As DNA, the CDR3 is TGTGCCAGCAGCTTAGTCTTGACCGGGGAGCTGTTTTTT.

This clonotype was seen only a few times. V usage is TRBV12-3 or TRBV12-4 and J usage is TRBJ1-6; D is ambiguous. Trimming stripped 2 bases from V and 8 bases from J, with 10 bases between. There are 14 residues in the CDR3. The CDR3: CASSLWGGDSPLHF. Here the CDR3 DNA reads TGTGCCAGCAGTTTATGGGGAGGTGATTCACCCCTCCACTTT.

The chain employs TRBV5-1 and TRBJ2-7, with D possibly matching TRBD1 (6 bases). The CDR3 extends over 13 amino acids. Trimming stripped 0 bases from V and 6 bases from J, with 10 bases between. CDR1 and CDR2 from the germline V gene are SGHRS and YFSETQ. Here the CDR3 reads CASSLVSGAEQYF. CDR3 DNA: TGCGCCAGCAGCTTGGTATCAGGGGCCGAGCAGTACTTC.

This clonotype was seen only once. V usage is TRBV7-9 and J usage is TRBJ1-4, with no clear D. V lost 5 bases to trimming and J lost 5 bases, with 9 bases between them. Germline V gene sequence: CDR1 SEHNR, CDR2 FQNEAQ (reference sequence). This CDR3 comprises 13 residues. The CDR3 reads CASSPNPNEKLFF. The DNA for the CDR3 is TGTGCCAGCAGCCCAAATCCCAATGAAAAACTGTTTTTT. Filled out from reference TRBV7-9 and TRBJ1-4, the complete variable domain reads DTGVSQNPRHKITKRGQNVTFRCDPISEHNRLYWYRQTLGQGPEFLTYFQNEAQLEKSRLLSDRFSAERPKGSFSTLEIQRTEQGDSAMYLCASSPNPNEKLFFGSGTQLSVL.

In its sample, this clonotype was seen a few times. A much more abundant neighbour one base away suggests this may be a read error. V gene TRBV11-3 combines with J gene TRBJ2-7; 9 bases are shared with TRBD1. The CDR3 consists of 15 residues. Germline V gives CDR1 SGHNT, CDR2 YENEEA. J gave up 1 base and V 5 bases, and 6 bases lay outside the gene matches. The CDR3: CASSPGQGRSYEQYF. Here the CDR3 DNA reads TGTGCCAGCAGCCCTGGACAGGGGAGGTCCTACGAGCAGTACTTC. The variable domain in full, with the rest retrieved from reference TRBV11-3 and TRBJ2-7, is EAGVVQSPRYKIIEKKQPVAFWCNPISGHNTLYWYLQNLGQGPELLIRYENEEAVDDSQLPKDRFSAERLKGVDSTLKIQPAELGDSAVYLCASSPGQGRSYEQYFGPGTRLTVT.

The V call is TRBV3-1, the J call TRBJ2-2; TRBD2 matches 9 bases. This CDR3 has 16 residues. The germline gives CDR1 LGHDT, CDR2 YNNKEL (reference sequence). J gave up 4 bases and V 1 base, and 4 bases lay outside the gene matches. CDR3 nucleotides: TGTGCCAGCAGCCAAGTAGCGGGAGTAGGCACCGGGGAGCTGTTTTTT. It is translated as CASSQVAGVGTGELFF.

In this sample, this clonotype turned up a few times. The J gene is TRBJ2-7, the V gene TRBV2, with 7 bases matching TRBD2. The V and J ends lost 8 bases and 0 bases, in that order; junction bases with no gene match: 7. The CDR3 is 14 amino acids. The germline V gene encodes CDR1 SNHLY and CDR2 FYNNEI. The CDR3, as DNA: TGTGCCAGCGAGGCGGGAGCCCTCTCCTACGAGCAGTACTTC. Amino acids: CASEAGALSYEQYF. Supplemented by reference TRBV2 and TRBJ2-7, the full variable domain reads EPEVTQTPSHQVTQMGQEVILRCVPISNHLYFYWYRQILGQKVEFLVSFYNNEISEKSEIFDDQFSVERPDGSNFTLKIRSTKLEDSAMYFCASEAGALSYEQYFGPGTRLTVT.

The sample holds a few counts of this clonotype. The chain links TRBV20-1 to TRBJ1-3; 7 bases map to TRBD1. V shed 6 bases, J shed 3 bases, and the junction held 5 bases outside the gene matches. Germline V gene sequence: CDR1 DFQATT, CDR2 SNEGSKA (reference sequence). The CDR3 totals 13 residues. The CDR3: CSAKTGNGNTIYF. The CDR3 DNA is TGCAGTGCCAAGACAGGGAATGGAAACACCATATATTTT.